Each of the 25 T cell receptor beta chains below was sequenced from the same sample in a study of shared clonotypes between healthy human individuals. The method was immunoSEQ multiplex PCR; TCRdb's version includes in-frame clones alone and lacks a portion of them. The sample consists of 2 million to 2.5 million clones, around 95% of them appearing once. Sequencing used naive CD4+ T cells sorted from blood. Subset noted: CD45RA+ positively selected. The receptors shown here come from a young man in good health.

This chain connects TRBV10-3 to TRBJ2-2; D may be TRBD2 (5 bases). Germline CDR1 reads ENHRY; CDR2 reads SYGVKD. This CDR3 has 15 amino acids. With 3 bases removed from V and 7 bases from J, the gap between germline ends came to 15 bases. The CDR3 loop is CAISDGLRTDGELFF. In DNA, the CDR3 is TGTGCCATCAGTGATGGACTCCGGACGGACGGGGAGCTGTTTTTT.

J is TRBJ2-1 and V is TRBV7-8, with D perhaps given as TRBD1 or TRBD2 (5 bases each). The germline V and J ends were trimmed by 5 bases and 1 base, with 15 bases remaining between them. This CDR3 spans 16 amino acids. Germline V gives CDR1 SGHVS, CDR2 FQNEAQ. The CDR3 here is CASSPLGESSYNEQFF. CDR3 nucleotides: TGTGCCAGCAGCCCCCTGGGGGAGAGTTCCTACAATGAGCAGTTCTTC. The full variable domain, with the rest looked up from reference TRBV7-8 and TRBJ2-1, is GAGVSQSPRYKVAKRGQDVALRCDPISGHVSLFWYQQALGQGPEFLTYFQNEAQLDKSGLPSDRFFAERPEGSVSTLKIQRTQQEDSAVYLCASSPLGESSYNEQFFGPGTRLTVL.

The rearrangement uses TRBV7-8 and TRBJ2-5; 9 nucleotides match TRBD2. Germline CDR1 SGHVS, CDR2 FQNEAQ. The CDR3 consists of 14 residues. The junction had 5 bases not matched to a gene; V was cut back by 5 bases and J by 4 bases. CDR3 bases: TGTGCCAGCAGCCTGCGGGAGGGCCGAGAGACCCAGTACTTC. Translation gives CASSLREGRETQYF. The full variable domain, rest sourced from reference TRBV7-8 and TRBJ2-5, is GAGVSQSPRYKVAKRGQDVALRCDPISGHVSLFWYQQALGQGPEFLTYFQNEAQLDKSGLPSDRFFAERPEGSVSTLKIQRTQQEDSAVYLCASSLREGRETQYFGPGTRLLVL.

V and J are TRBV6-5 and TRBJ2-7; unclear D gene. Germline values: CDR1 MNHEY, CDR2 SVGAGI. The V end was cut by 5 bases, the J end by 6 bases, with 11 bases between. The CDR3 covers 12 residues. CDR3 in amino acids: CASSPQWGEQYF. DNA for the CDR3: TGTGCCAGCAGTCCTCAATGGGGCGAGCAGTACTTC.

The chain uses TRBV6-1 and TRBJ1-2; TRBD1 matches at 8 bases. Trimming took 1 base from V and 6 from J; bases not matched to a gene: 1. CDR3 size: 13 residues. CDR1 and CDR2 (germline): MNHNS, SASEGT. Here the CDR3 DNA reads TGTGCCAGCAGTGAAGGGACAGGGCATGGCTACACCTTC. It encodes CASSEGTGHGYTF.

CDR3 nucleotide sequence: TGTGCCAGCACCCGTTATAGTGGACTAGCGGGAAGTACAGATACGCAGTATTTT. Translated: CASTRYSGLAGSTDTQYF. The gene calls are TRBV2 and TRBJ2-3; 12 positions agree with TRBD2. V shed 7 bases and J 3 bases; nucleotides not matched to a gene: 14. The germline V gene has CDR1 SNHLY and CDR2 FYNNEI. This CDR3 region has 18 residues.

J is TRBJ1-3 and V is TRBV9, with TRBD1 identical over 7 bases. CDR1 and CDR2 (germline): SGDLS, YYNGEE. The CDR3 is 17 amino acids. V lost 2 bases and J lost 2; bases outside the gene matches: 10. CDR3 sequence (DNA): TGTGCCAGCAGCGTGTCTACCGTTCAGGGGGCTGGAAACACCATATATTTT. This encodes CASSVSTVQGAGNTIYF.

This sequence joins TRBV7-2 and TRBJ1-6; D is perhaps TRBD1 (6 bases). V was pared by 1 base and J by 5 bases, with 12 bases between. CDR3 length: 16 residues. CDR1 SGHTA and CDR2 FQGNSA come from the germline V gene. CDR3 in DNA: TGTGCCAGCAGCTTAGGGGGGGCAGGGGATAATTCACCCCTCCACTTT. It is translated as CASSLGGAGDNSPLHF.

The chain carries TRBV29-1 and TRBJ2-5, with TRBD1 as a possible D gene (6 bases). The CDR3 contains 16 residues. Looked up from germline, CDR1 is SQVTM and CDR2 is ANQGSEA. V dropped 6 bases and J dropped 4 bases, with 24 bases sitting between them. The DNA of the CDR3 is TGCAGCGTATTTCCATTCCGGACGCAAGGGGGAGAGACCCAGTACTTC. Translating it yields CSVFPFRTQGGETQYF.

J is TRBJ1-2 and V is TRBV5-1; maybe TRBD1 (6 bases). Per the germline V gene, CDR1 is SGHRS and CDR2 is YFSETQ. The CDR3 runs 17 residues. V lost 1 base, J lost 4 bases, and 20 bases lay in between. CDR3 nucleotide sequence: TGCGCCAGCAGCTTGTCGGGGGTGGAGACAGGCGTCTATGGCTACACCTTC. Translation: CASSLSGVETGVYGYTF.

V usage is TRBV18 and J usage is TRBJ1-1; D uncertain. This CDR3 is 14 amino acids long. Trimming pared 1 base from V and 1 base from J, leaving 7 bases between. Germline V CDR1 and CDR2: KGHSH, LQKENI. In DNA form, the CDR3 reads TGTGCCAGCTCACCACTCATGGGGAACACTGAAGCTTTCTTT. The encoded protein is CASSPLMGNTEAFF. The full variable domain, its missing parts supplied by reference TRBV18 and TRBJ1-1, is NAGVMQNPRHLVRRRGQEARLRCSPMKGHSHVYWYRQLPEEGLKFMVYLQKENIIDESGMPKERFSAEFPKEGPSILRIQQVVRGDSAAYFCASSPLMGNTEAFFGQGTRLTVV.

The chain combines TRBV5-7 with TRBJ2-5; the match to TRBD2 covers 7 bases. TRBV5-7 qualifies as an ORF whose function is uncertain. V gave up 3 bases and J gave up 5 bases; unmatched junction bases: 19. CDR3 length equals 18 residues. The chain's CDR3 is CASSCSLDNGTTLETQYF. The CDR3, as DNA: TGTGCCAGCAGCTGCTCCCTGGACAACGGGACTACTTTGGAGACCCAGTACTTC.

The V gene is TRBV6-1, the J gene TRBJ1-6; D is possibly TRBD1 (5 bases). Trimming stripped 7 bases from V and 7 bases from J, with 14 bases between. Germline V gene sequence: CDR1 MNHNS, CDR2 SASEGT. The CDR3 consists of 14 residues. CDR3 nucleotide sequence: TGTGCCAGCATCGGGGCTTTAGGGAATTCACCCCTCCACTTT. Residues: CASIGALGNSPLHF.

This chain joins TRBV30 and TRBJ1-4; TRBD1 matches at 11 bases. Per the germline V gene, CDR1 is GTSNPN and CDR2 is SVGIG (reference sequence). Trimming removed 5 bases from V and 8 bases from J; junction bases left unmatched: 4. This CDR3 is 13 amino acids long. CDR3 region: CAWRTGGYEKLFF. The CDR3 bases are TGTGCCTGGCGGACAGGGGGCTACGAAAAACTGTTTTTT.

V gene TRBV27 combines with J gene TRBJ2-5, with a possible D match to TRBD1 (5 bases). Trimming shortened V by 4 bases and J by 1 base, and 16 bases separated the two germline ends. Germline CDR1 reads MNHEY; CDR2 reads SMNVEV (reference sequence). This CDR3 spans 16 amino acids. DNA of the CDR3: TGTGCCAGCAGTTCCCTAGGGGCAGCAATCCAAGAGACCCAGTACTTC. Translation: CASSSLGAAIQETQYF.

The chain carries TRBV5-8 and TRBJ2-2; TRBD1 aligns across 7 bases. The CDR3 has 15 residues. Trimming cost V 0 bases and J 5 bases; bases outside gene matches: 4. CDR1 is SGHTS and CDR2 is YDEGEE in the germline V gene. Written as DNA, the CDR3 is TGTGCCAGCAGCTTGGACAGGGGTATTACCGGGGAGCTGTTTTTT. This translates into CASSLDRGITGELFF.

Here the CDR3 DNA reads TGTGCCAGCAGCTTCCACCGGACAGTCTCTTTTTCCTACGAGCAGTACTTC. Its protein product is CASSFHRTVSFSYEQYF. The chain joins TRBV11-2 to TRBJ2-7, with a tentative D call TRBD1 (6 bases). The V gene's germline CDR1 is SGHAT and CDR2 FQNNGV. CDR3 length equals 17 residues. Trimming stripped 3 bases from V and 1 base from J, with 19 bases between.

The V gene is TRBV28, the J gene TRBJ2-3; 11 bases align to TRBD1. The V gene end was trimmed by 4 bases and the J gene end by 4 bases; junction bases not matched to a gene: 4. The CDR3 loop spans 15 amino acids. Germline CDR1 reads MDHEN; CDR2 reads SYDVKM. CDR3 in DNA: TGTGCCAGCAGTTCCTGGACAGGGGGCGCAGATACGCAGTATTTT. This gives the protein CASSSWTGGADTQYF.

This chain connects TRBV4-1 to TRBJ2-3; D unclear. Germline V gene lookup returns CDR1 MGHRA and CDR2 YSYEKL. The CDR3 has 17 residues. V lost 0 bases and J lost 3, with 16 bases in between. The CDR3 coding sequence is TGCGCCAGCAGCCAAGATCGGCCTCGCGAGGCGACAGATACGCAGTATTTT. The encoded protein is CASSQDRPREATDTQYF.

The chain has TRBV25-1 and TRBJ1-6, with a tentative D call TRBD1 (5 bases). Germline V gives CDR1 MGHDK, CDR2 SYGVNS. V was shortened by 8 bases and J by 7 bases, with 15 bases between the two germline ends. The CDR3 is made up of 14 amino acids. The CDR3 nucleotides read TGTGCCAGCGGCCAGGCAGGGATAAATTCACCCCTCCACTTT. Its translation is CASGQAGINSPLHF.

V gene TRBV15 combines with J gene TRBJ2-2, with no clear D. Germline V CDR1 and CDR2: LNHNV, YYDKDF (reference sequence). The CDR3 has 13 residues. The V gene lost 3 bases and the J gene lost 3 bases, with 5 bases spanning the gap. The CDR3 DNA follows: TGTGCCACCAGCAGTGATTACACCGGGGAGCTGTTTTTT. This sequence encodes CATSSDYTGELFF.

About this clone itself: No DNA is shown, since the ends of the CDR3 on it are uncertain; the CDR3 is the one TCRdb lists. The rearrangement uses TRBV6-5 and TRBJ2-2. Germline V gives CDR1 MNHEY, CDR2 SVGAGI. Including both end residues, the CDR3 is 14 amino acids long. CDR3 loop: CASSSGQGAGELFF.

The V gene is TRBV5-1, the J gene TRBJ2-1; D possibly corresponds to TRBD2 (6 bases). Trimming cost V 0 bases and J 8 bases, with 18 bases left between them. This CDR3 is 16 amino acids long. From germline, CDR1 is SGHRS and CDR2 YFSETQ. This chain's CDR3 is CASSLAASDMYDEQFF. CDR3 nucleotide sequence: TGCGCCAGCAGCTTGGCGGCTAGCGATATGTACGATGAGCAGTTCTTC.

The rearrangement joins TRBV6-1 to TRBJ1-5; TRBD1 agrees at 10 bases. The CDR3 length is 14 residues. After removal of 9 bases from V and 4 bases from J, the junction contained 6 bases not matched to a gene. Germline CDR1 MNHNS, CDR2 SASEGT. Written as DNA, the CDR3 is TGTGCCAGTTTGAGGACAGGGGGAAATCAGCCCCAGCATTTT. Translation gives CASLRTGGNQPQHF.

As to this clone: Other DNA sequences in the sample encode the same CDR3. The chain recombines TRBV5-1 with TRBJ2-1; D is unresolved. Germline-derived CDR1 and CDR2 are SGHRS and YFSETQ. Trimming took 3 bases from V and 0 from J, leaving 7 bases between them. The CDR3 has 14 amino acids. Here the CDR3 reads CASSWDSSYNEQFF. The CDR3 DNA is TGCGCCAGCAGCTGGGATAGCTCCTACAATGAGCAGTTCTTC.